This TCR beta chain was identified in a study of blood T cell repertoires in COVID-19. The overall study: T cells, B-cell-depleted T cells, or PBMCs provided the cDNA or gDNA that served as material.

The CDR3 length is 16 residues. V lost 4 bases, J lost 4 bases, and 7 bases stayed unmatched. Germline assignment: CDR1 LNHDA and CDR2 SQIVND (reference sequence). The table came from immunoSEQ multiplex PCR; TCRdb's copy has only in-frame clones and leaves some out. The sample has about 350,000 clones; roughly 90% are singletons. Allocation to cohorts depended on clinical history reported by the participants. No more than 2 weeks before study entry, exposed participants had met a case of COVID-19. Source material: PBMCs or T cells enriched from blood (not recorded which). The chain couples TRBV19 to TRBJ2-2; 9 positions agree with TRBD1. This TCR came from a woman aged 30 to 39 who had been exposed to COVID-19. CDR3 DNA sequence: TGTGCCAGTAGTACCCAGGGACAGGGAGGCACCGGGGAGCTGTTTTTT. Translating gives CASSTQGQGGTGELFF. Combining the CDR3 with reference TRBV19 and TRBJ2-2 gives the whole variable domain DGGITQSPKYLFRKEGQNVTLSCEQNLNHDAMYWYRQDPGQGLRLIYYSQIVNDFQKGDIAEGYSVSREKKESFPLTVTSAQKNPTAFYLCASSTQGQGGTGELFFGEGSRLTVL.